This T cell receptor (beta chain) was captured by sequencing in a study of neurological immune-mediated disorders. Germline loops: CDR1 SGDLS, CDR2 YYNGEE. Trimming pared 2 bases from V and 9 bases from J, leaving 22 bases between. The CDR3 has 16 amino acids. MiXCR, run by TCRdb on the 5' RACE reads, gives a single entry per CDR3 protein. The sample lists some 66,000 distinct CDR3 sequences; approximately 4.2% were seen once. This clonotype was detected many times. This chain connects TRBV9 to TRBJ2-3; D tentatively reads TRBD1 or TRBD2 (7 bases each). Sequenced sample: PBMCs. This clonotype was sampled from a man between 45 and 60 years old with multiple sclerosis. CDR3 sequence reads: CASSVGGGGLIPTQYF. For the CDR3, the DNA is TGTGCCAGCAGCGTTGGGGGAGGGGGCCTGATTCCCACGCAGTATTTT.